This is a list of T cell receptor beta chains from one sample in a study of blood T cell repertoires in COVID-19. Assay used: immunoSEQ multiplex PCR; TCRdb lists only in-frame clones, some missing. The sample contains 200,000 to 250,000 clones, 85% to 90% of which appear only once. Sequenced material: peripheral blood. The source of these receptors is a man in his fifties with acute or convalescent COVID-19. Both conserved end residues are trimmed from each CDR3.

TRBV12-3/TRBV12-4 ASSLQVTTEAF
TRBV5-6 ASSYRGMSEKLF
TRBV5-1 ASSLSRGQPQH
TRBV7-9 ASSDYGGVSNQPQH
TRBV9 ASSVGQGNTEAF
TRBV3-1/TRBV3-2 ASSQDLLRRGNEQF
TRBV18 ASSLSVPQGRNYGYT
TRBV18 ASSPGQGGSFNYGYT
TRBV5-6 ASSPDRGSYNSPLH
TRBV6-2/TRBV6-3 ASSWTGVPLEAF
TRBV5-5 ASSLTPSSYNEQF
TRBV18 ASSPRQGAEGTNEKLF
TRBV6-5 ASSPRQFTEAF
TRBV5-1 ASRPHTSTNEKLF
TRBV2 ASSRQYSGANVLT
TRBV9 ASSVGDRDKLH
TRBV19 ATLSQGAQNYGYT
TRBV9 ASSPRTVGETQY
TRBV6-5 ASSETGDSSYEQY
TRBV19 ASSIDGQRGYT
TRBV5-6 ASSLGTRGETQY